The 18 T cell receptor beta chains below come from one sample, sequenced in a study of post-analysis software for immune sequencing data. Antigens of these TCRs are unknown. Regarding the study as a whole: Among roughly five TRBV segments more frequent in patients than controls were TRBV5-6, TRBV5-1 and TRBV20-1.

Presence of unique molecular identifiers characterized the TCR beta cDNA libraries. TCRdb re-called the PCR reads through MiXCR, storing one row per CDR3 protein. The sample holds 150,000 to 200,000 distinct CDR3 sequences, about 29% seen once. The sample taken for sequencing was blood. The receptor source for this set is a girl aged 10 to 17 with multiple sclerosis.

Note on this clonotype: One end of the junction fails to match germline, which may point to a read error. The gene calls are TRBV28 and TRBJ2-7, with 7 positions matching TRBD2. This CDR3 has 18 amino acids. Germline CDR1 reads MDHEN; CDR2 reads SYDVKM. Here the CDR3 DNA reads TGTGCCGGCAGTTTCCCAAGCGCCCGGCGGGAGAGCTCCTACGAGCAGTACTTC. Protein: CAGSFPSARRESSYEQYF.

This clonotype has just a few counts. The chain links TRBV4-1 to TRBJ2-1; 10 bases are a match to TRBD2. Germline CDR1 and CDR2: MGHRA and YSYEKL. J lost 3 bases, V lost 1 base, and 9 bases had no gene match. There are 18 residues in the CDR3. The CDR3 sequence is CASSQVWSSGGFYNEQFF. CDR3 coding DNA: TGCGCCAGCAGCCAAGTGTGGTCTAGCGGGGGATTCTACAATGAGCAGTTCTTC.

DNA for the CDR3: TGTGCCAGCAGTTTAGTGGCACCTAAAACCTACGAGCAGTACTTC. Translating gives CASSLVAPKTYEQYF. This chain connects TRBV28 to TRBJ2-7; no clear D. Germline lookup yields CDR1 MDHEN and CDR2 SYDVKM. This CDR3 spans 15 amino acids. Between the trimmed V and J ends, which lost 2 bases and 2 bases, there was a span of 13 bases. Full variable domain (rest looked up from reference TRBV28 and TRBJ2-7): DVKVTQSSRYLVKRTGEKVFLECVQDMDHENMFWYRQDPGLGLRLIYFSYDVKMKEKGDIPEGYSVSREKKERFSLILESASTNQTSMYLCASSLVAPKTYEQYFGPGTRLTVT.

This clonotype was detected a few times. The chain employs TRBV5-1 and TRBJ1-2; D call uncertain. The CDR3 length is 13 residues. The germline V and J ends were trimmed by 0 bases and 6 bases, with 9 bases remaining between them. The germline V gene has CDR1 SGHRS and CDR2 YFSETQ. CDR3 sequence: CASSLGLRDGYTF. The CDR3 DNA follows: TGCGCCAGCAGCTTGGGACTAAGGGATGGCTACACCTTC.

This clonotype was observed a few times. The chain combines TRBV6-4 with TRBJ2-1; TRBD2 might be the D (6 bases). This CDR3 comprises 14 residues. The germline CDR1 and CDR2 sequences are MRHNA and SNTAGT. The V end lost 2 bases, the J end lost 6 bases, and 11 bases lay between the germline ends. The CDR3 loop reads CASSDGTGGNEQFF. The CDR3 DNA follows: TGTGCCAGCAGTGACGGGACTGGCGGCAATGAGCAGTTCTTC.

This clonotype was detected a few times. The chain carries TRBV7-8 and TRBJ1-2, with no clear D. Trimming left V 4 bases short and J 4 bases short, with 7 bases between. CDR3 size: 12 residues. Germline loops: CDR1 SGHVS, CDR2 FQNEAQ. The CDR3 nucleotides are TGTGCCAGCAGCTCGGACGTCTATGGCTACACCTTC. Translating gives CASSSDVYGYTF.

This chain links TRBV27 with TRBJ1-2, with a possible D match to TRBD1 (6 bases). V was cut by 11 bases and J by 8 bases, with 15 bases left in between. Germline CDR1 reads MNHEY; CDR2 reads SMNVEV (reference sequence). The length of the CDR3 is 11 residues. The CDR3 loop is CAGTSGVGYTF. The CDR3 bases are TGTGCCGGCACCTCAGGGGTCGGCTACACCTTC.

Concerning this clonotype itself: An end of the junction does not agree with germline; a read error may underlie this. This chain uses TRBV24-1 with TRBJ2-4, with a possible D match to TRBD2 (5 bases). The CDR3 has 14 amino acids. The germline CDR1 and CDR2 sequences are KGHDR and SFDVKD. CDR3 in amino acids: CATGEGGAKNIQYF. CDR3 DNA sequence: TGTGCCACCGGTGAGGGCGGAGCCAAAAACATTCAGTACTTC.

The sample holds many counts of this clonotype. J is TRBJ1-2 and V is TRBV20-1; D call uncertain. The CDR3 sequence is 12 residues long. Deletions cut 2 bases from V and 4 bases from J, with 8 bases between. CDR1 and CDR2 (germline): DFQATT, SNEGSKA (reference sequence). DNA of the CDR3: TGCAGTGCTAGACCTCCATCCTATGGCTACACCTTC. This codes for CSARPPSYGYTF.

The chain employs TRBV12-3 or TRBV12-4 and TRBJ2-1, with D maybe TRBD1 (6 bases). V was shortened by 7 bases and J by 4 bases, with 14 bases between the two germline ends. This CDR3 has 14 amino acids. DNA for the CDR3: TGTGCCAGCACCTTCCGGACAGTTTACAATGAGCAGTTCTTC. Its protein product is CASTFRTVYNEQFF.

This clonotype was seen only a few times. The gene calls are TRBV27 and TRBJ1-1; D may be TRBD1 (5 bases). Germline-derived CDR1 and CDR2 are MNHEY and SMNVEV (reference sequence). The CDR3 contains 14 residues. V dropped 7 bases and J dropped 4 bases, with 16 bases sitting between them. Written as DNA, the CDR3 is TGTGCCAGCAAGTTCGAGGGGTATGGCACTGAAGCTTTCTTT. It specifies CASKFEGYGTEAFF.

This clonotype was seen only a few times. The chain recombines TRBV3-1 with TRBJ2-2; 9 nucleotides line up with TRBD1. There are 16 residues in the CDR3. After removal of 5 bases from V and 2 bases from J, the junction contained 6 bases not matched to a gene. Germline V CDR1 and CDR2: LGHDT, YNNKEL (reference sequence). The CDR3 reads CASSRTGATNTGELFF. The CDR3 DNA reads as TGTGCCAGCAGCAGGACAGGGGCCACCAACACCGGGGAGCTGTTTTTT.

The CDR3 region is CASSYTLPREETQYF. As DNA, the CDR3 is TGTGCCAGCAGTTACACCCTACCCAGGGAAGAGACCCAGTACTTC. The V call is TRBV6-5, the J call TRBJ2-5; tentatively, D is TRBD1 (5 bases). Trimming took 2 bases from V and 3 from J, leaving 13 bases between them. The CDR3 contains 15 residues. Germline CDR1 MNHEY, CDR2 SVGAGI.

The rearrangement joins TRBV4-1 to TRBJ1-5, with D unresolved. The germline V gene encodes CDR1 MGHRA and CDR2 YSYEKL. V shed 2 bases and J shed 7 bases, with 6 bases lying between them. The length of the CDR3 is 12 residues. This CDR3 reads CASSQIGQPQHF. CDR3 sequence (DNA): TGCGCCAGCAGCCAAATTGGACAGCCCCAGCATTTT.

This chain connects TRBV3-1 to TRBJ2-3; D tentatively fits TRBD1 or TRBD2 (5 bases each). The CDR3 runs to 14 residues. Germline assignment: CDR1 LGHDT and CDR2 YNNKEL (reference sequence). The germline V and J ends were trimmed by 4 bases and 1 base, with 9 bases remaining between them. DNA of the CDR3: TGTGCCAGCAGCCTCATGGGGGGCACAGATACGCAGTATTTT. The encoded protein is CASSLMGGTDTQYF.

A few counts support this clonotype. The gene calls are TRBV7-9 and TRBJ2-5, with 8 bases fitting TRBD1. CDR1 is SEHNR and CDR2 is FQNEAQ in the germline V gene (reference sequence). The ends lost 5 bases at V and 2 bases at J; junction bases unmatched: 4. This CDR3 has 14 amino acids. The CDR3 sequence is CASSAGTGQETQYF. DNA of the CDR3: TGTGCCAGCAGCGCAGGGACAGGACAAGAGACCCAGTACTTC. Full variable domain (missing parts from reference TRBV7-9 and TRBJ2-5): DTGVSQNPRHKITKRGQNVTFRCDPISEHNRLYWYRQTLGQGPEFLTYFQNEAQLEKSRLLSDRFSAERPKGSFSTLEIQRTEQGDSAMYLCASSAGTGQETQYFGPGTRLLVL.

The chain carries TRBV18 and TRBJ2-7; D perhaps matches TRBD1 (6 bases). V was cut by 2 bases and J by 6 bases, with 17 bases left in between. Germline V CDR1 and CDR2: KGHSH, LQKENI. The CDR3 extends over 15 amino acids. The CDR3 protein is CASSPEQGSSGEQYF. The CDR3 DNA follows: TGTGCCAGCTCACCAGAACAGGGATCGTCAGGCGAGCAGTACTTC.

As regards this clonotype: This may stem from a read error, because a much larger clone lies one nucleotide away. The chain recombines TRBV13 with TRBJ2-5, with TRBD2 matching 7 bases. Germline-derived CDR1 and CDR2 are PRHDT and FYEKMQ (reference sequence). The length of the CDR3 is 15 residues. Here the CDR3 reads CASSLWRESQEAQYF. CDR3 nucleotide sequence: TGTGCCAGCAGCTTATGGCGGGAGTCTCAAGAGGCCCAGTACTTC.